The 28 T cell receptor beta chains below come from one sample, sequenced in a study of blood T cell repertoires in COVID-19. Measured with immunoSEQ multiplex PCR; TCRdb has only the in-frame clones, and not every one. The profile covers under 200,000 clones, with about nine tenths appearing a single time and less than 2.5% taken by the ten largest. The specimen sequenced was peripheral blood. All receptors come from a young man with acute or convalescent COVID-19.

This rearrangement joins TRBV11-2 to TRBJ1-4; D remains unclear. The length of the CDR3 is 15 residues. The germline gives CDR1 SGHAT, CDR2 FQNNGV. Trimming removed 4 bases at V and 0 bases at J, with 9 bases between. Here the CDR3 reads CASSSSRATNEKLFF. CDR3 nucleotide sequence: TGTGCCAGCAGCTCCTCTCGAGCAACTAATGAAAAACTGTTTTTT.

The chain uses TRBV30 and TRBJ1-1; TRBD1 matches at 7 bases. The V gene's germline CDR1 is GTSNPN and CDR2 SVGIG (reference sequence). Trimming removed 1 base from V and 0 bases from J; junction bases left unmatched: 8. The CDR3 spans 16 residues. Here the CDR3 DNA reads TGTGCCTGGAGTGGGGTAGGGGGCAGCATGAACACTGAAGCTTTCTTT. It encodes CAWSGVGGSMNTEAFF.

The V and J genes are TRBV4-1 and TRBJ2-3; 12 nucleotides match TRBD1. The CDR3 has 17 amino acids. Trimming removed 2 bases from V and 6 bases from J; junction bases left unmatched: 9. CDR1 and CDR2 from the germline V gene are MGHRA and YSYEKL. The CDR3 loop is CASSQSGTGGATDTQYF. The CDR3 DNA reads TGCGCCAGCAGCCAATCCGGGACAGGGGGCGCAACGGATACGCAGTATTTT.

In this sample, this clone turned up a few times. CDR3 nucleotides: TGTGCCAGCAGTGACCCACAGGGAATTATCTACGAGCAGTACTTC. This sequence encodes CASSDPQGIIYEQYF. This rearrangement joins TRBV25-1 to TRBJ2-7, with D tentatively TRBD1 (6 bases). CDR3 length equals 15 residues. V lost 3 bases, J lost 3 bases, and 15 bases lay in between. CDR1 and CDR2 (germline): MGHDK, SYGVNS.

The chain combines TRBV14 with TRBJ2-7; tentative D call: TRBD1 (7 bases). Germline loops: CDR1 SGHDN, CDR2 FVKESK. This CDR3 is 18 amino acids long. V lost 0 bases, J lost 3 bases, and 21 bases lay in between. The CDR3 loop reads CASSQERRGAGQLYEQYF. In DNA, the CDR3 is TGTGCCAGCAGCCAAGAGAGGAGAGGCGCGGGACAGCTCTACGAGCAGTACTTC.

This clone was detected a few times. This chain joins TRBV7-9 and TRBJ2-7; TRBD1 matches at 11 bases. The V and J ends lost 2 bases and 4 bases, in that order; junction bases with no gene match: 4. The CDR3 runs 15 residues. Germline CDR1 and CDR2: SEHNR and FQNEAQ (reference sequence). The CDR3 DNA reads as TGTGCCAGCAGCTTACCAGGACAGGGGGCTTACGAGCAGTACTTC. This translates into CASSLPGQGAYEQYF. Using reference TRBV7-9 and TRBJ2-7 for the parts outside the CDR3, the full variable domain is DTGVSQNPRHKITKRGQNVTFRCDPISEHNRLYWYRQTLGQGPEFLTYFQNEAQLEKSRLLSDRFSAERPKGSFSTLEIQRTEQGDSAMYLCASSLPGQGAYEQYFGPGTRLTVT.

V usage is TRBV10-1 and J usage is TRBJ1-6; 8 bases match TRBD1. CDR3 size: 16 residues. V lost 0 bases to trimming and J lost 9 bases; unmatched junction nucleotides: 7. Germline V lookup: CDR1 WNHNN, CDR2 SYGVQD (reference sequence). This CDR3 is CASSESNETGASPLHF. The CDR3 DNA sequence: TGCGCCAGCAGTGAGTCGAATGAGACAGGGGCTTCACCCCTCCACTTT.

This chain links TRBV5-4 with TRBJ2-5, with D possibly TRBD2 on 5 matching bases. Deletions cut 3 bases from V and 5 bases from J, with 17 bases between. Germline assignment: CDR1 SGHNT and CDR2 YYREEE (reference sequence). This CDR3 region has 15 residues. The CDR3 bases are TGTGCCAGCAGCTCCATCGCGACAAGGGAGGAGACCCAGTACTTC. Its protein is CASSSIATREETQYF.

The rearrangement uses TRBV9 and TRBJ1-6, with TRBD1 as a possible D gene (5 bases). Germline CDR1 SGDLS, CDR2 YYNGEE. Deletions cut 7 bases from V and 6 bases from J, with 14 bases between. The CDR3 contains 14 residues. CDR3 sequence reads: CASSTGYFNSPLHF. CDR3 DNA: TGTGCCAGCTCCACAGGTTATTTTAATTCACCCCTCCACTTT.

DNA of the CDR3: TGTGCCAGCAGCCAAGATGCTCCCCTACCCCTTTACTATGGCTACACCTTC. Amino acid sequence: CASSQDAPLPLYYGYTF. This chain joins TRBV3-1 (or the pseudogene TRBV3-2) and TRBJ1-2; no clear D gene. The germline V gene encodes CDR1 LGHDT and CDR2 YNNKEL (reference sequence). Trimming cost V 0 bases and J 3 bases, with 17 bases left between them. This CDR3 contains 17 residues.

The CDR3 spells CASSLLTTLGQGVNYGYTF. CDR3 in DNA: TGTGCCAGCAGCTTATTAACAACCCTTGGACAGGGGGTTAACTATGGCTACACCTTC. J is TRBJ1-2 and V is TRBV7-8, with 10 bases lining up with TRBD1. This CDR3 spans 19 amino acids. The trim removed 2 bases at V and 1 base at J, leaving 13 bases unmatched. CDR1 SGHVS and CDR2 FQNEAQ come from the germline V gene. Based on the CDR3 plus reference TRBV7-8 and TRBJ1-2, the full variable domain is GAGVSQSPRYKVAKRGQDVALRCDPISGHVSLFWYQQALGQGPEFLTYFQNEAQLDKSGLPSDRFFAERPEGSVSTLKIQRTQQEDSAVYLCASSLLTTLGQGVNYGYTFGSGTRLTVV.

The V and J genes are TRBV7-8 and TRBJ1-4, with a tentative D call TRBD1 (6 bases). The CDR3 spans 15 residues. From germline, CDR1 is SGHVS and CDR2 FQNEAQ. Trimming cost V 6 bases and J 7 bases, with 18 bases left between them. The CDR3 region is CASSLGARGAEKLFF. CDR3 DNA sequence: TGTGCCAGCAGTCTAGGGGCCAGGGGAGCTGAAAAACTGTTTTTT.

V is TRBV19 and J is TRBJ2-7; D may be TRBD2 (6 bases). The germline gives CDR1 LNHDA, CDR2 SQIVND (reference sequence). The germline V and J ends were trimmed by 5 bases and 3 bases, with 11 bases remaining between them. The CDR3 has 13 amino acids. The CDR3 region is CASSVAEDYEQYF. The CDR3 DNA reads as TGTGCCAGTAGTGTAGCGGAGGACTACGAGCAGTACTTC.

In this sample, this clone turned up a few times. This chain uses TRBV6-6 with TRBJ1-5; 8 bases align to TRBD1. There are 15 residues in the CDR3. CDR1 and CDR2 (germline): MNHNY, SVGAGI (reference sequence). The ends lost 5 bases at V and 5 bases at J; junction bases unmatched: 8. CDR3 bases: TGTGCCAGCAGTATACAGGGGGGTGGTTATCAGCCCCAGCATTTT. Encoded protein: CASSIQGGGYQPQHF.

This CDR3 is CASSLRASGFSYEQYF. The CDR3 region has the DNA TGTGCCAGCAGCTTACGAGCTAGCGGGTTCTCCTACGAGCAGTACTTC. This chain uses TRBV13 with TRBJ2-7, with 8 bases fitting TRBD2. The CDR3 is 16 residues long. Looked up from germline, CDR1 is PRHDT and CDR2 is FYEKMQ (reference sequence). With V trimmed by 2 bases and J by 0 bases, 6 bases remained unmatched.

The chain combines TRBV19 with TRBJ1-1, with 12 bases aligning to TRBD1. The CDR3 is made up of 14 amino acids. The germline gives CDR1 LNHDA, CDR2 SQIVND (reference sequence). V dropped 5 bases and J dropped 5; count of bases not matched to a gene: 3. The CDR3 protein is CASSWDRGRTEAFF. The CDR3 region has the DNA TGTGCCAGTAGTTGGGACAGGGGGCGGACTGAAGCTTTCTTT.

The rearrangement uses TRBV18 and TRBJ2-1, with 14 bases identical to TRBD2. V was pared by 3 bases and J by 9 bases, with 19 bases of the junction left unmatched. Germline CDR1 reads KGHSH; CDR2 reads LQKENI. The length of the CDR3 is 20 residues. The CDR3 sequence is CASSPNGLAGGIEGEGEQFF. For the CDR3, the DNA is TGTGCCAGCTCACCGAACGGACTAGCGGGGGGAATCGAGGGTGAAGGTGAGCAGTTCTTC.

V is TRBV9 and J is TRBJ2-1; 8 positions match TRBD2. Germline lookup yields CDR1 SGDLS and CDR2 YYNGEE. Losses at the gene ends were 0 bases for V and 9 bases for J; bases not matched to a gene: 20. There are 19 residues in the CDR3. CDR3 coding DNA: TGTGCCAGCAGCGTAGCTCTTCGGGGGGCGGGAGGTCGGTTTGGTGAGCAGTTCTTC. Amino acid sequence: CASSVALRGAGGRFGEQFF.

This clone came up once. The chain joins TRBV7-4 to TRBJ2-1; perhaps TRBD2 as D (6 bases). The V and J ends lost 3 bases and 9 bases respectively, with 12 bases between them. Germline CDR1 reads SGHVT; CDR2 reads SQSDAQ. CDR3 length: 13 residues. CDR3 DNA sequence: TGTGCCAGCAGCTTTCCCATAGCGGTTGAGCAGTTCTTC. Translating it yields CASSFPIAVEQFF.

This clone was observed a few times. CDR3 amino acids: CASSLVAPPEAFF. The DNA for the CDR3 is TGCGCCAGCAGCTTGGTAGCGCCGCCTGAAGCTTTCTTT. This sequence joins TRBV5-1 and TRBJ1-1; D gene uncertain. Germline CDR1 is SGHRS and CDR2 is YFSETQ. Trimming shortened V by 0 bases and J by 6 bases, and 9 bases separated the two germline ends. The length of the CDR3 is 13 residues.

For the CDR3, the DNA is TGTGCCAGCAGCTTAACGACTAGCGGTAAGGATGAGCAGTTCTTC. Encoded protein: CASSLTTSGKDEQFF. V gene TRBV7-9 combines with J gene TRBJ2-1, with 9 bases aligning to TRBD2. V trimming: 2 bases; J trimming: 8 bases; junction bases outside the gene matches: 7. From germline, CDR1 is SEHNR and CDR2 FQNEAQ (reference sequence). The CDR3 is 15 residues long. Filled out from reference TRBV7-9 and TRBJ2-1, the complete variable domain reads DTGVSQNPRHKITKRGQNVTFRCDPISEHNRLYWYRQTLGQGPEFLTYFQNEAQLEKSRLLSDRFSAERPKGSFSTLEIQRTEQGDSAMYLCASSLTTSGKDEQFFGPGTRLTVL.

The table lists this clone with a count of one. The chain combines TRBV28 with TRBJ1-4; no clear D. Trimming removed 6 bases at V and 0 bases at J, with 11 bases between. This CDR3 has 15 residues. In germline, CDR1 is MDHEN, CDR2 SYDVKM. The CDR3 DNA reads TGTGCCAGCAGCCCGGAGGGCGCAACTAATGAAAAACTGTTTTTT. Translating gives CASSPEGATNEKLFF.

V usage is TRBV3-1 (or the pseudogene TRBV3-2) and J usage is TRBJ1-6; 9 positions agree with TRBD1. Germline CDR1 and CDR2: LGHDT and YNNKEL (reference sequence). The V segment lost 5 bases and the J segment 7 bases; nucleotides outside the gene matches: 6. The CDR3 extends over 15 amino acids. The CDR3 DNA reads TGTGCCAGCAGCGGAGGGACAGGGATGAATTCACCCCTCCACTTT. It is translated as CASSGGTGMNSPLHF.

A single count supports this clone. The chain employs TRBV27 and TRBJ1-3, with TRBD1 as a possible D gene (5 bases). The CDR3 has 13 amino acids. V was pared by 4 bases and J by 4 bases, with 8 bases between. Germline lookup yields CDR1 MNHEY and CDR2 SMNVEV (reference sequence). The DNA for the CDR3 is TGTGCCAGCAGTTCAAACAGGGGAAACACCATATATTTT. This gives the protein CASSSNRGNTIYF.

The chain employs TRBV6-5 and TRBJ2-7; 8 nucleotides line up with TRBD1. V trimming: 8 bases; J trimming: 4 bases; junction bases outside the gene matches: 10. CDR1 is MNHEY, CDR2 SVGAGI, per germline. The length of the CDR3 is 14 residues. The CDR3 is CASGSGTGRYEQYF. CDR3 in DNA: TGTGCCAGCGGGTCCGGGACAGGCCGTTACGAGCAGTACTTC.

The CDR3 DNA sequence: TGTGCCAGTATACAGGAGAAGAACACTGAAGCTTTCTTT. This codes for CASIQEKNTEAFF. The chain combines TRBV19 with TRBJ1-1, with D perhaps matching TRBD1 (5 bases). Germline-derived CDR1 and CDR2 are LNHDA and SQIVND (reference sequence). The V and J ends lost 7 bases and 1 base respectively, with 10 bases between them. CDR3 size: 13 residues.

The V call is TRBV6-5, the J call TRBJ2-5; TRBD2 matches at 13 bases. With 8 bases clipped from V and 4 bases from J, the junction kept 4 bases outside the gene matches. Germline CDR1 is MNHEY and CDR2 is SVGAGI. The length of the CDR3 is 14 residues. The CDR3 nucleotides read TGTGCCAGCGAAAGACTAGCGGGAGGAGAGACCCAGTACTTC. Amino acids: CASERLAGGETQYF.

The V call is TRBV18, the J call TRBJ2-1; 8 bases are a match to TRBD1. The V segment lost 4 bases and the J segment 2 bases; nucleotides outside the gene matches: 10. CDR3 length equals 17 residues. Germline V gene data show CDR1 as KGHSH and CDR2 as LQKENI. Here the CDR3 reads CASSQGLPGQAYNEQFF. In DNA form, the CDR3 reads TGTGCCAGCTCACAAGGTCTCCCGGGACAGGCCTACAATGAGCAGTTCTTC.